A single sample is the source of the 22 T cell receptor beta chains below, sequenced in a study of T cell responses to AZD1222 COVID-19 vaccine. Assay used: immunoSEQ multiplex PCR; TCRdb lists only in-frame clones, some missing. The repertoire holds 95,000 to 100,000 clones, with 75% to 95% as singletons. The material was peripheral blood, obtained on day 0 of AZD1222 vaccination. All receptors come from an adult in good health.

This chain uses TRBV7-2 with TRBJ2-7, with 7 bases matching TRBD2. V lost 5 bases to trimming and J lost 3 bases; unmatched junction nucleotides: 13. Germline-derived CDR1 and CDR2 are SGHTA and FQGNSA. The length of the CDR3 is 16 residues. The CDR3 DNA reads TGTGCCAGCAGCGCGCAGGCAGGACTAGAGGACTACGAGCAGTACTTC. Translated: CASSAQAGLEDYEQYF.

A single count supports this clone. The V gene is TRBV11-2, the J gene TRBJ1-4, with D tentatively TRBD1 (5 bases). The CDR3 runs to 15 residues. With 5 bases removed from V and 3 bases from J, the gap between germline ends came to 13 bases. CDR1 and CDR2 from the germline V gene are SGHAT and FQNNGV. Written as DNA, the CDR3 is TGTGCCAGCAGCAACTGGGGGTTAGCTAATGAAAAACTGTTTTTT. Protein product: CASSNWGLANEKLFF.

This clone has a handful of counts. The chain combines TRBV2 with TRBJ1-5; 7 nucleotides line up with TRBD1. The CDR3 is 15 amino acids. Germline CDR1 SNHLY, CDR2 FYNNEI. V lost 3 bases, J lost 1 base, and 3 bases stayed unmatched. CDR3 protein: CASSEETGSNQPQHF. In DNA, the CDR3 is TGTGCCAGCAGTGAGGAGACAGGGAGCAATCAGCCCCAGCATTTT. Using reference TRBV2 and TRBJ1-5 for the parts outside the CDR3, the full variable domain is EPEVTQTPSHQVTQMGQEVILRCVPISNHLYFYWYRQILGQKVEFLVSFYNNEISEKSEIFDDQFSVERPDGSNFTLKIRSTKLEDSAMYFCASSEETGSNQPQHFGDGTRLSIL.

Comment on this clone: A junction end diverges from the germline sequence, so it may reflect a read error. The chain uses TRBV7-3 and TRBJ1-1; D possibly corresponds to TRBD1 (5 bases). CDR1 and CDR2 from the germline V gene are SGHTA and FQGTGA. The CDR3 runs to 14 residues. CDR3 region: CASSVTGTNTEAFF. CDR3 bases: TGTGCCAGCAGCGTAACAGGAACGAACACTGAAGCTTTCTTT.

The rearrangement links TRBV3-1 (or the pseudogene TRBV3-2) to TRBJ2-3; TRBD1 might be the D (6 bases). The CDR3 runs 15 residues. The germline gives CDR1 LGHDT, CDR2 YNNKEL (reference sequence). V gave up 0 bases and J gave up 6 bases, with 13 bases separating them. Here the CDR3 reads CASSQDQARGDTQYF. The CDR3 DNA reads TGTGCCAGCAGCCAAGATCAGGCCAGGGGTGATACGCAGTATTTT.

In its sample, this clone was seen a few times. CDR3: CASSFDISYEQYF. The CDR3 DNA sequence: TGCGCCAGCAGCTTTGACATCTCCTACGAGCAGTACTTC. V gene TRBV4-1 combines with J gene TRBJ2-7; the D is unclear. The CDR3 covers 13 residues. Trimming took 5 bases from V and 0 from J, leaving 8 bases between them. Germline V gene data show CDR1 as MGHRA and CDR2 as YSYEKL.

The chain has TRBV5-1 and TRBJ1-1; TRBD1 matches at 10 bases. This CDR3 spans 16 amino acids. The germline gives CDR1 SGHRS, CDR2 YFSETQ. With V trimmed by 0 bases and J by 5 bases, 7 bases remained unmatched. This chain's CDR3 is CASSLVPDRGHTEAFF. CDR3 in DNA: TGCGCCAGCAGCTTGGTCCCAGACAGGGGGCATACTGAAGCTTTCTTT. The full variable domain, completed using reference TRBV5-1 and TRBJ1-1, is KAGVTQTPRYLIKTRGQQVTLSCSPISGHRSVSWYQQTPGQGLQFLFEYFSETQRNKGNFPGRFSGRQFSNSRSEMNVSTLELGDSALYLCASSLVPDRGHTEAFFGQGTRLTVV.

In the case of this clone: At the DNA level, this CDR3 is encoded by other sequences in the same sample as well. The chain has TRBV6-4 and TRBJ1-1, with 7 bases fitting TRBD1. This CDR3 region has 13 residues. Germline V gives CDR1 MRHNA, CDR2 SNTAGT. Unmatched junction bases numbered 3, after V lost 6 bases and J lost 2 bases. The CDR3 reads CASSKGANTEAFF. The CDR3 region has the DNA TGTGCCAGCAGCAAGGGGGCTAACACTGAAGCTTTCTTT.

The CDR3 region is CASSQDRRQGGSGEKLFF. For the CDR3, the DNA is TGTGCCAGCAGCCAAGATAGGAGACAGGGGGGTTCGGGTGAAAAACTGTTTTTT. V is TRBV3-1 (or the pseudogene TRBV3-2) and J is TRBJ1-4, with TRBD1 identical over 9 bases. Germline trimming cut 0 bases from V and 7 bases from J; bases unmatched to any gene: 12. The CDR3 loop spans 18 amino acids. Germline CDR1 LGHDT, CDR2 YNNKEL (reference sequence).

The chain joins TRBV7-9 to TRBJ1-1, with TRBD1 matching over 7 bases. Per the germline V gene, CDR1 is SEHNR and CDR2 is FQNEAQ (reference sequence). CDR3 size: 13 residues. V shed 8 bases and J 4 bases; nucleotides not matched to a gene: 7. Written as DNA, the CDR3 is TGTGCCAGCGCTCAGGGGGGCGGCACTGAAGCTTTCTTT. The encoded protein is CASAQGGGTEAFF.

J is TRBJ2-2 and V is TRBV5-1, with a tentative D call TRBD2 (5 bases). The CDR3 loop spans 16 amino acids. Germline CDR1 and CDR2: SGHRS and YFSETQ. Trimming shortened V by 0 bases and J by 2 bases, and 11 bases separated the two germline ends. The CDR3 sequence is CASSLVGDGNTGELFF. The CDR3 DNA sequence: TGCGCCAGCAGCTTGGTCGGGGATGGTAACACCGGGGAGCTGTTTTTT. Based on the CDR3 plus reference TRBV5-1 and TRBJ2-2, the full variable domain is KAGVTQTPRYLIKTRGQQVTLSCSPISGHRSVSWYQQTPGQGLQFLFEYFSETQRNKGNFPGRFSGRQFSNSRSEMNVSTLELGDSALYLCASSLVGDGNTGELFFGEGSRLTVL.

This sequence joins TRBV19 and TRBJ2-3, with 8 positions matching TRBD2. V shed 10 bases, J shed 3 bases, and the junction held 12 bases outside the gene matches. The CDR3 is 15 residues long. Germline V lookup: CDR1 LNHDA, CDR2 SQIVND (reference sequence). The CDR3 bases are TGTGCCACCGCCCTGACTAGCGATCTAACAGATACGCAGTATTTT. Its protein is CATALTSDLTDTQYF.

The chain carries TRBV2 and TRBJ2-2; 10 bases match TRBD2. Germline V CDR1 and CDR2: SNHLY, FYNNEI. There are 15 residues in the CDR3. J gave up 6 bases and V 2 bases, and 3 bases lay outside the gene matches. CDR3 loop: CASSETSGGAGELFF. The CDR3 DNA follows: TGTGCCAGCAGTGAAACCAGCGGGGGGGCCGGGGAGCTGTTTTTT. Drawing the rest from reference TRBV2 and TRBJ2-2, the complete variable domain is EPEVTQTPSHQVTQMGQEVILRCVPISNHLYFYWYRQILGQKVEFLVSFYNNEISEKSEIFDDQFSVERPDGSNFTLKIRSTKLEDSAMYFCASSETSGGAGELFFGEGSRLTVL.

The V and J genes are TRBV11-2 and TRBJ2-1; D is possibly TRBD1 (5 bases). CDR1 is SGHAT, CDR2 FQNNGV, per germline. The V end lost 3 bases, the J end lost 2 bases, and 8 bases lay between the germline ends. The CDR3 sequence is 14 residues long. The CDR3: CASSFAGTYNEQFF. CDR3 DNA sequence: TGTGCCAGCAGCTTTGCAGGGACCTACAATGAGCAGTTCTTC. The full variable domain, its missing parts supplied by reference TRBV11-2 and TRBJ2-1, is EAGVAQSPRYKIIEKRQSVAFWCNPISGHATLYWYQQILGQGPKLLIQFQNNGVVDDSQLPKDRFSAERLKGVDSTLKIQPAKLEDSAVYLCASSFAGTYNEQFFGPGTRLTVL.

The chain has TRBV11-2 and TRBJ1-1, with D unclear. The CDR3 is made up of 11 amino acids. Per germline, CDR1 SGHAT and CDR2 FQNNGV. Trimming took off 1 base at V and 8 bases at J, with 5 bases between the two ends. This CDR3 is CASSLAGEAFF. The CDR3 nucleotides are TGTGCCAGCAGCTTAGCGGGAGAAGCTTTCTTT.

The CDR3 coding sequence is TGTGCCAGCAGGCGGGGAGCAAGCAATCAGCCCCAGCATTTT. Amino acids: CASRRGASNQPQHF. The chain combines TRBV6-5 with TRBJ1-5, with D hard to call. Germline assignment: CDR1 MNHEY and CDR2 SVGAGI. The length of the CDR3 is 14 residues. V was trimmed by 6 bases and J by 1 base, leaving 10 bases between them.

The chain recombines TRBV5-1 with TRBJ1-2; D is undetermined. Germline-derived CDR1 and CDR2 are SGHRS and YFSETQ. With 0 bases removed from V and 4 bases from J, the gap between germline ends came to 16 bases. This CDR3 has 16 amino acids. CDR3 sequence (DNA): TGCGCCAGCAGCTTGGCCGGGGAGGGAAAATCCTATGGCTACACCTTC. This translates into CASSLAGEGKSYGYTF.

This clone was detected a few times. The chain links TRBV19 to TRBJ2-5; TRBD2 matches at 11 bases. The CDR3 spans 15 residues. Germline V gives CDR1 LNHDA, CDR2 SQIVND (reference sequence). J lost 2 bases, V lost 5 bases, and 4 bases had no gene match. The CDR3 DNA is TGTGCCAGTAGTTTAGCGGGGGGGCCTCAAGAGACCCAGTACTTC. It translates to CASSLAGGPQETQYF.

The CDR3 region is CASSQAPGQSSYNEQFF. CDR3 DNA: TGCGCCAGCAGCCAAGCCCCGGGACAGAGCTCCTACAATGAGCAGTTCTTC. This rearrangement joins TRBV4-1 to TRBJ2-1; 7 bases map to TRBD1. Trimming took 1 base from V and 0 from J; bases not matched to a gene: 6. The CDR3 is made up of 17 amino acids. Germline V gene sequence: CDR1 MGHRA, CDR2 YSYEKL.

This sequence joins TRBV5-5 and TRBJ2-7; D unclear. The CDR3 has 14 residues. Germline CDR1 reads SGHKS; CDR2 reads YYEKEE (reference sequence). Trimming took 2 bases from V and 6 from J, leaving 15 bases between them. This chain's CDR3 is CASSFVPQSFEQYF. The CDR3 nucleotides are TGTGCCAGCAGCTTTGTTCCCCAGTCTTTCGAGCAGTACTTC.

The chain is built from TRBV7-2 and TRBJ1-2; a weak D match, TRBD1 (5 bases). The V and J ends lost 1 base and 1 base respectively, with 10 bases between them. CDR3 length equals 15 residues. Germline CDR1 and CDR2: SGHTA and FQGNSA. DNA of the CDR3: TGTGCCAGCAGCTTAGAGGGGACGGTTAACTATGGCTACACCTTC. This codes for CASSLEGTVNYGYTF.

The chain has TRBV2 and TRBJ1-2, with D tentatively TRBD1 (5 bases). Germline V lookup: CDR1 SNHLY, CDR2 FYNNEI. The ends were cut back, 6 bases at V and 8 bases at J, with 16 bases in the middle. The length of the CDR3 is 13 residues. CDR3 nucleotides: TGTGCCAGCAGCGAACAAAGAGGGGCAGGCTACACCTTC. Amino acid sequence: CASSEQRGAGYTF.